This T cell receptor (beta chain) was captured by sequencing in a study of shared clonotypes between healthy human individuals. Profiled with immunoSEQ multiplex PCR; TCRdb holds only in-frame clones, not every one. The sample records 400,000 to 600,000 clones, roughly 80% being singletons. Every contributor of samples was a Caucasian grown-up residing in Nashville, Tennessee. In the case of this clone: No antigen is known for it. A far larger clone is just one base off, so this is likely a read error.

Points from the study as a whole: Sequencing depth was a factor that was expected to affect clonotype sharing among donors. Donor scarcity curtailed the genetic and exposure-history diversity represented herein.

Germline V CDR1 and CDR2: SGHTA, FQGNSA. The CDR3 covers 15 residues. This chain connects TRBV7-2 to TRBJ2-5, with unresolved D. The assigned J gene may be wrong: the sequence end matches TRBJ2-7 better. Sequencing was done on a sample of PBMCs. The receptor was isolated from a middle-aged woman in good health. Some clones in this sample may be carry-over from other donors' samples. CDR3 nucleotide sequence: TGCGCCAGCAGCCGAAGCGAGTCCTCCTCCTACGAGCAGTACTTC. This encodes CASSRSESSSYEQYF.